This TCR beta chain stems from a study of T cell responses to AZD1222 COVID-19 vaccine. Libraries were prepared by immunoSEQ multiplex PCR; TCRdb keeps only in-frame clonotypes and omits some of them. The sample carries more than 150,000 clones, more than 90% recorded once. CDR3 length: 15 amino acids. Per the germline V gene, CDR1 is SGHAT and CDR2 is FQNNGV. Trimming took off 6 bases at V and 7 bases at J, with 16 bases between the two ends. This clone was detected a few times. The gene calls are TRBV11-2 and TRBJ1-6; the D gene is possibly TRBD1 (6 bases). Sequenced here: peripheral blood, sampled 28 days after the second AZD1222 dose. The clonotype originates from an adult who received the AZD1222 COVID-19 vaccine. In nucleotides, the CDR3 is TGTGCCAGCAGTCATACGGACAGCAAGAATTCACCCCTCCACTTT. It translates to CASSHTDSKNSPLHF.